The 14 T cell receptor beta chains below were found in one sample sequenced in a study of T cells in Graves' hyperthyroidism and ophthalmopathy. Regions amplified from RNA transcripts were the TCR beta CDR3 regions. Carried out on the TCR CDR3, a first-round RT-PCR used the HTBI primer set. TCRdb fed the multiplex PCR reads into MiXCR, producing one record per CDR3 protein. The sample contains over 700,000 distinct CDR3 sequences, roughly a third of which appear only once. The sequenced material came from blood. Receptor source: a middle-aged woman with Graves' hyperthyroidism.

This clonotype was seen only a few times. The chain has TRBV29-1 and TRBJ2-2, with 11 positions matching TRBD2. CDR1 is SQVTM and CDR2 is ANQGSEA in the germline V gene. Trimming cost V 5 bases and J 5 bases; bases outside gene matches: 13. CDR3 length: 17 amino acids. CDR3 loop: CSVFFGTSGYGTGELFF. The CDR3 nucleotides are TGCAGCGTTTTTTTCGGGACTAGCGGTTATGGGACCGGGGAGCTGTTTTTT.

This clonotype is a singleton in its sample. A read error may explain this, as a much larger clone is one base away. The chain recombines TRBV4-2 with TRBJ2-7, with D maybe TRBD2 (6 bases). V was shortened by 4 bases and J by 6 bases, with 13 bases between the two germline ends. CDR1 LGHNA and CDR2 YNFKEQ come from the germline V gene. The CDR3 is 13 amino acids. CDR3 residues: CASSRLDGGEQYF. In DNA, the CDR3 is TGTGCCAGCAGCCGGTTGGACGGGGGCGAGCAGTACTTC.

V and J are TRBV20-1 and TRBJ2-7, with 8 bases that match TRBD1. The germline gives CDR1 DFQATT, CDR2 SNEGSKA (reference sequence). With 1 base clipped from V and 3 bases from J, the junction kept 8 bases outside the gene matches. This CDR3 region has 15 residues. The CDR3 DNA is TGCAGTGCTAGAGGGACAGGGTACACCGACTACGAGCAGTACTTC. It encodes CSARGTGYTDYEQYF.

The chain combines TRBV6-1 with TRBJ1-2, with D uncertain. The CDR3 has 16 residues. Germline V gives CDR1 MNHNS, CDR2 SASEGT. V was trimmed by 5 bases and J by 5 bases, leaving 21 bases between them. The CDR3 DNA reads TGTGCCAGCAGTTACTCGGCAGTAACAACCTCTTATGGCTACACCTTC. Its translation: CASSYSAVTTSYGYTF.

The chain joins TRBV24-1 to TRBJ1-5; possibly TRBD1 for D (6 bases). Germline-derived CDR1 and CDR2 are KGHDR and SFDVKD. Trimming cost V 3 bases and J 7 bases, with 9 bases left between them. The CDR3 has 13 residues. CDR3 coding DNA: TGTGCCACCAGTGATCGGACAGTCCAGCCCCAGCATTTT. Its protein product is CATSDRTVQPQHF.

Comments on this clonotype: Given a much more abundant clone one base away, this may be a read error. This chain joins TRBV20-1 and TRBJ2-7; 9 nucleotides align to TRBD1. Germline-derived CDR1 and CDR2 are DFQATT and SNEGSKA (reference sequence). CDR3 length equals 15 residues. The CDR3 coding sequence is TGCAGTGCTAGAGATGGCGGGACAGGGAGCTACCAGCAGTACTTC. It encodes CSARDGGTGSYQQYF.

This clonotype was recorded only once. This may be a read error: a much more frequent sequence differs by one nucleotide. V gene TRBV20-1 combines with J gene TRBJ1-1; the D is unclear. The CDR3 consists of 12 residues. CDR1 and CDR2 from the germline V gene are DFQATT and SNEGSKA (reference sequence). The CDR3 DNA is TGCAGTGCTACGACTGTGAACACTGAAGCTTCCTTT. Its protein product is CSATTVNTEASF.

In this sample, this clonotype turned up a few times. The chain uses TRBV7-2 and TRBJ1-5; 8 bases line up with TRBD1. The CDR3 sequence is 16 residues long. From germline, CDR1 is SGHTA and CDR2 FQGNSA. Germline trimming cut 3 bases from V and 5 bases from J; bases unmatched to any gene: 9. CDR3 sequence reads: CASSFWTGYVDQPQHF. Written as DNA, the CDR3 is TGTGCCAGCAGCTTCTGGACAGGGTATGTCGATCAGCCCCAGCATTTT.

The J gene is TRBJ1-2, the V gene TRBV15; D not resolved. Germline loops: CDR1 LNHNV, CDR2 YYDKDF (reference sequence). The CDR3 loop spans 12 amino acids. The V and J ends lost 0 bases and 8 bases respectively, with 7 bases between them. In DNA, the CDR3 is TGTGCCACCAGCAGAGACTACGGAGGCTACACCTTC. Protein product: CATSRDYGGYTF.

The rearrangement joins TRBV4-3 to TRBJ1-1, with unresolved D. Trimming cost V 1 base and J 5 bases, with 8 bases left between them. The CDR3 is made up of 13 amino acids. Looked up from germline, CDR1 is LGHNA and CDR2 is YSLEER. This CDR3 reads CASSQVVATEAFF. DNA for the CDR3: TGCGCCAGCAGCCAAGTGGTGGCAACTGAAGCTTTCTTT.

The V gene is TRBV9, the J gene TRBJ2-4, with 7 bases fitting TRBD1. The germline CDR1 and CDR2 sequences are SGDLS and YYNGEE. The CDR3 has 13 amino acids. The V segment lost 4 bases and the J segment 7 bases; nucleotides outside the gene matches: 5. CDR3: CASSKTGENIQYF. The CDR3, as DNA: TGTGCCAGCAGCAAAACAGGGGAGAACATTCAGTACTTC.

This clonotype was observed many times. The chain has TRBV15 and TRBJ2-7; D is possibly TRBD1 (6 bases). Trimming pared 0 bases from V and 4 bases from J, leaving 16 bases between. Germline-derived CDR1 and CDR2 are LNHNV and YYDKDF (reference sequence). This CDR3 has 16 residues. The CDR3 nucleotides are TGTGCCACCAGCAGAGATAGGTCAGGGGATCGGTACGAGCAGTACTTC. Translated: CATSRDRSGDRYEQYF.

This clonotype has more than one count but fewer than ten. This clone may be a read error of a much larger clone one base away. The rearrangement joins TRBV20-1 to TRBJ2-5; possibly TRBD2 for D (5 bases). The ends were cut back, 5 bases at V and 9 bases at J, with 25 bases in the middle. Germline CDR1 and CDR2: DFQATT and SNEGSKA (reference sequence). The CDR3 is 15 amino acids. CDR3 bases: TGCAGTGCTCCCAGCGGAGGCGCGGGTATTGAGGCCCAGTACTTC. Translating gives CSAPSGGAGIEAQYF.

The CDR3 DNA sequence: TGTGCCAGCAGTGAAGCGATCTCCTATAATTCACCCCTCCACTTT. This translates into CASSEAISYNSPLHF. V usage is TRBV2 and J usage is TRBJ1-6; D call uncertain. Trimming pared 0 bases from V and 0 bases from J, leaving 3 bases between. Germline V gene sequence: CDR1 SNHLY, CDR2 FYNNEI. The CDR3 is made up of 15 amino acids.